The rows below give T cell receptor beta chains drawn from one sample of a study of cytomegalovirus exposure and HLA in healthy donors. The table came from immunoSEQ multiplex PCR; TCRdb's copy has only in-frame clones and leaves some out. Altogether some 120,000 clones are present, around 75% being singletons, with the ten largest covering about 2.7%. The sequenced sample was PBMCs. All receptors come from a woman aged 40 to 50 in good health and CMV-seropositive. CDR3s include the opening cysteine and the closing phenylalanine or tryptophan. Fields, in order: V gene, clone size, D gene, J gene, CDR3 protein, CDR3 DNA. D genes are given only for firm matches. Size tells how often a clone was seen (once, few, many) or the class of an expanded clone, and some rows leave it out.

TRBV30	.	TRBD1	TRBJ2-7	CAGFRKGQGAQYF	TGTGCCGGGTTTAGGAAAGGACAGGGAGCGCAGTACTTC
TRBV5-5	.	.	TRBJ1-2	CASSLGENYGYTF	TGTGCCAGCAGCTTGGGCGAGAACTATGGCTACACCTTC
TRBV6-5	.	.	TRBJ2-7	CASSYGTGTSEQYF	TGTGCCAGCAGTTACGGTACAGGTACAAGCGAGCAGTACTTC
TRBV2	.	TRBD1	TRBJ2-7	CASSATGGSYEQYF	TGTGCCAGCAGCGCGACAGGGGGCTCCTACGAGCAGTACTTC
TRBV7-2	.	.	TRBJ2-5	CASSRQNPGIQETQYF	TGTGCCAGCAGCCGCCAAAACCCCGGGATTCAAGAGACCCAGTACTTC
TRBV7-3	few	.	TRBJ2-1	CASSPSAAYNEQFF	TGTGCCAGCAGCCCATCTGCGGCCTACAATGAGCAGTTCTTC
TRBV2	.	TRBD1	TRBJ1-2	CASRSTGGLYGYTF	TGTGCCAGCAGGAGCACAGGGGGCCTCTATGGCTACACCTTC
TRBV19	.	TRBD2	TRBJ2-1	CASSIAPSGSFTEQFF	TGTGCCAGTAGTATCGCTCCTAGCGGGAGTTTCACTGAGCAGTTCTTC
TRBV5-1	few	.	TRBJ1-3	CASSLAGIGNTIYF	TGCGCCAGCAGCTTGGCGGGAATTGGAAACACCATATATTTT
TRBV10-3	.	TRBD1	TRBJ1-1	CATWDRQGVNTEAFF	TGTGCCACCTGGGACCGACAGGGGGTGAACACTGAAGCTTTCTTT
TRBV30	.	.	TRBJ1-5	CAWSSGTSVDQPQHF	TGTGCCTGGAGCAGCGGGACTTCGGTAGATCAGCCCCAGCATTTT
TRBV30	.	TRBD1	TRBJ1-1	CASPRTGGLTEAFF	TGTGCCTCCCCCCGGACAGGGGGGTTGACTGAAGCTTTCTTT
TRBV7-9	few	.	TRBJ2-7	CASSLLRETYEQYF	TGTGCCAGCAGCTTACTCCGGGAGACCTACGAGCAGTACTTC
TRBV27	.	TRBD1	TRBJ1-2	CASSRDRFGYTF	TGTGCCAGCAGTCGGGACAGGTTTGGCTACACCTTC
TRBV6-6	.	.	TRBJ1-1	CASSRGSRILNTEAFF	TGTGCCAGCAGCCGGGGGTCTCGCATCTTGAACACTGAAGCTTTCTTT
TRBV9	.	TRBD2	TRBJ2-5	CASSVGLSAGGPETQYF	TGTGCCAGCAGCGTAGGCCTCTCAGCGGGAGGGCCGGAGACCCAGTACTTC
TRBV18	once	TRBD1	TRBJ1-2	CASSPDRNNYGYTF	TGTGCCAGCTCACCGGACAGGAACAACTATGGCTACACCTTC
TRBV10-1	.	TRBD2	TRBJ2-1	CASSERAGLAGKDSYNEQFF	TGCGCCAGCAGTGAGAGGGCGGGACTAGCGGGAAAAGACTCCTACAATGAGCAGTTCTTC
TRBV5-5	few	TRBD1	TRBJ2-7	CASSWGQGEAYEQYF	TGTGCCAGCAGCTGGGGACAGGGGGAAGCCTACGAGCAGTACTTC
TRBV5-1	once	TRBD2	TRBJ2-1	CASSLNSGATNEQFF	TGCGCCAGCAGCTTAAATAGCGGGGCGACCAATGAGCAGTTCTTC
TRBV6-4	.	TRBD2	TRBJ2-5	CASSALAGNQETQYF	TGTGCCAGCAGTGCCTTAGCGGGAAACCAAGAGACCCAGTACTTC
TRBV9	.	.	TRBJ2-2	CASSVVLGGELFF	TGTGCCAGCAGCGTGGTACTAGGCGGGGAGCTGTTTTTT
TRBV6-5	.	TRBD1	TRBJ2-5	CASSKLRTGRETQYF	TGTGCCAGCAGCAAACTAAGGACAGGGAGGGAGACCCAGTACTTC
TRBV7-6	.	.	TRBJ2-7	CASSPAGGEQYF	TGTGCCAGCAGCCCGGCCGGGGGCGAGCAGTACTTC
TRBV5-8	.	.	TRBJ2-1	CASSSASAYNEQFF	TGTGCCAGCAGCTCGGCTAGCGCTTACAATGAGCAGTTCTTC
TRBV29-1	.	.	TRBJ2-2	CSVGDTYTGELFF	TGCAGCGTTGGGGACACGTACACCGGGGAGCTGTTTTTT
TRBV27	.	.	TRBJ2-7	CASSLGHEQYF	TGTGCCAGCAGTTTAGGCCACGAGCAGTACTTC
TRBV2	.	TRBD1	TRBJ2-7	CASRRGQGAAQPYEQYF	TGTGCCAGCAGACGGGGACAGGGGGCAGCTCAACCCTACGAGCAGTACTTC
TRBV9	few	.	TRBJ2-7	CASSPMGSGTYEQYF	TGTGCCAGCAGCCCCATGGGCAGTGGCACCTACGAGCAGTACTTC
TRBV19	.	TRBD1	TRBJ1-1	CASKDRRNTEAFF	TGTGCCAGTAAGGACAGGAGGAACACTGAAGCTTTCTTT
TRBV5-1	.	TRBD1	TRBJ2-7	CASSFDRGEQYF	TGCGCCAGCAGCTTCGACAGGGGCGAGCAGTACTTC
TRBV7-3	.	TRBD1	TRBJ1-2	CASSPRQGHYGYTF	TGTGCCAGCAGCCCGCGACAGGGCCACTATGGCTACACCTTC
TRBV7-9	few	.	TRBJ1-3	CAPSPRDGNTIYF	TGTGCCCCGAGTCCCAGGGATGGAAACACCATATATTTT
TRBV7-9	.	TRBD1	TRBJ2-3	CASSLPRQGVGTDTQYF	TGTGCCAGCAGCTTACCGCGGCAGGGGGTAGGCACAGATACGCAGTATTTT
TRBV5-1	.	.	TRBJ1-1	CASSLSSGVTSEAFF	TGCGCCAGCAGCTTGTCGTCAGGGGTCACTTCTGAAGCTTTCTTT
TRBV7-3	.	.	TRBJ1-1	CASSLTPENTEAFF	TGTGCCAGCAGCTTGACTCCTGAGAACACTGAAGCTTTCTTT
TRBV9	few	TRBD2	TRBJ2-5	CASSVAASGSEETQYF	TGTGCCAGCAGCGTAGCGGCTAGCGGGAGCGAAGAGACCCAGTACTTC
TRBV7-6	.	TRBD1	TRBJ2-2	CASSPKLGQGAEVAGELFF	TGTGCCAGCAGCCCTAAGCTGGGACAGGGGGCTGAGGTGGCCGGGGAGCTGTTTTTT
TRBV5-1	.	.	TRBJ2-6	CASSLVASGANVLTF	TGCGCCAGCAGCTTGGTGGCATCTGGGGCCAACGTCCTGACTTTC
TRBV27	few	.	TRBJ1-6	CASRLGGGDSPLHF	TGTGCCAGCAGATTGGGGGGGGGCGATTCACCCCTCCACTTT
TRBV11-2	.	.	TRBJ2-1	CASSLEASSYEQFF	TGTGCCAGCAGCTTAGAGGCTAGCTCCTATGAGCAGTTCTTC
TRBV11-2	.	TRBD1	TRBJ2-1	CASSLGQGRINEQFF	TGTGCCAGCAGCTTGGGACAGGGGAGAATCAATGAGCAGTTCTTC
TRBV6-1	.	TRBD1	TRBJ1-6	CASSTGDSPLHF	TGTGCCAGCAGCACAGGGGATTCACCCCTCCACTTT
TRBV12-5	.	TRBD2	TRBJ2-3	CASGILAGTDTQYF	TGTGCTAGTGGCATACTAGCGGGGACAGATACGCAGTATTTT
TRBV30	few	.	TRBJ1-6	CAWSVLRSSYNSPLHF	TGTGCCTGGAGTGTCTTGAGGAGCTCCTATAATTCACCCCTCCACTTT
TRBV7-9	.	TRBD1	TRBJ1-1	CASSLDRQGANTEAFF	TGTGCCAGCAGCTTAGACCGACAGGGCGCGAACACTGAAGCTTTCTTT
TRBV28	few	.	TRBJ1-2	CASSSSGNYGYTF	TGTGCCAGCAGTTCGTCAGGCAACTATGGCTACACCTTC
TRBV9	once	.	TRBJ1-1	CASSPSPRDEAFF	TGTGCCAGCAGCCCCTCCCCCCGCGATGAAGCTTTCTTT
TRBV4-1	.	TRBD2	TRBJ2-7	CASSQSLAGAGYEQYF	TGCGCCAGCAGCCAAAGTCTAGCGGGAGCGGGTTACGAGCAGTACTTC
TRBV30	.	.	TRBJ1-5	CAWTLKITAQPQHF	TGTGCCTGGACCCTCAAAATAACAGCTCAGCCCCAGCATTTT